These 22 T cell receptor beta chains came from one sample sequenced in a study of blood T cell repertoires in COVID-19. The table came from immunoSEQ multiplex PCR; TCRdb's copy has only in-frame clones and leaves some out. The repertoire holds about 280,000 clones, roughly 90% seen once, with less than 10% in the top ten. The source material was peripheral blood. These receptors all stem from a man in his late teens or twenties with active or convalescent COVID-19.

This clone occurred once. The V gene is TRBV5-6, the J gene TRBJ1-6; the match to TRBD1 covers 7 bases. CDR3 length: 14 amino acids. Germline V gene lookup returns CDR1 SGHDT and CDR2 YYEEEE. Unmatched junction bases numbered 3, after V lost 4 bases and J lost 5 bases. CDR3 in amino acids: CASSLTGDNSPLHF. CDR3 DNA: TGTGCCAGCAGCCTAACAGGGGATAATTCACCCCTCCACTTT.

The chain links TRBV4-3 to TRBJ2-2; D is perhaps TRBD1 (6 bases). Trimming shortened V by 2 bases and J by 4 bases, and 11 bases separated the two germline ends. This CDR3 spans 15 amino acids. The V gene's germline CDR1 is LGHNA and CDR2 YSLEER. The CDR3 DNA sequence: TGCGCCAGCAGCCAAACGTACAGGGTCACCGGGGAGCTGTTTTTT. This encodes CASSQTYRVTGELFF.

This chain connects TRBV2 to TRBJ1-1, with D unclear. This CDR3 has 14 amino acids. V was clipped by 4 bases and J by 1 base, with 10 bases between them. The germline gives CDR1 SNHLY, CDR2 FYNNEI. The DNA for the CDR3 is TGTGCCAGCAGTGTTGGGCAGAGGAACACTGAAGCTTTCTTT. Translated: CASSVGQRNTEAFF.

This clone occurred once. V is TRBV2 and J is TRBJ1-5; 9 bases line up with TRBD1. Germline CDR1 is SNHLY and CDR2 is FYNNEI. V dropped 6 bases and J dropped 5; count of bases not matched to a gene: 8. The CDR3 loop spans 15 amino acids. The CDR3 sequence is CASRGDRDQDQPQHF. Written as DNA, the CDR3 is TGTGCCAGCAGGGGGGACAGGGATCAAGATCAGCCCCAGCATTTT.

This chain joins TRBV25-1 and TRBJ2-2; 8 positions agree with TRBD1. The germline CDR1 and CDR2 sequences are MGHDK and SYGVNS. V trimming: 5 bases; J trimming: 6 bases; junction bases outside the gene matches: 2. The CDR3 extends over 13 amino acids. The CDR3 DNA is TGTGCCAGCAGTTCGACAGGGGCCGGGGAGCTGTTTTTT. Translation gives CASSSTGAGELFF.

The chain joins TRBV9 to TRBJ1-3, with D possibly being TRBD1 (6 bases). Germline loops: CDR1 SGDLS, CDR2 YYNGEE. Trimming took off 5 bases at V and 1 base at J, with 25 bases between the two ends. This CDR3 has 19 residues. The DNA for the CDR3 is TGTGCCAGCAGAGATTCCATTGGCAGGGGCTTGAGGTCTGGAAACACCATATATTTT. Translation gives CASRDSIGRGLRSGNTIYF.

J is TRBJ1-2 and V is TRBV27, with no clear D. The germline V gene encodes CDR1 MNHEY and CDR2 SMNVEV (reference sequence). The CDR3 runs to 19 residues. Trimming pared 5 bases from V and 4 bases from J, leaving 29 bases between. As DNA, the CDR3 is TGTGCCAGCAGTCGAGGTGCCCCAAGCCCTCGGGGTCTAGGCTATGGCTACACCTTC. Amino acids: CASSRGAPSPRGLGYGYTF.

The chain joins TRBV12-3 or TRBV12-4 to TRBJ1-4; 9 positions agree with TRBD1. The CDR3 totals 13 residues. V lost 6 bases to trimming and J lost 7 bases; unmatched junction nucleotides: 3. The DNA of the CDR3 is TGTGCCAGCAGACAGGGGGCGAGTGAAAAACTGTTTTTT. This gives the protein CASRQGASEKLFF.

This clone appeared once. The chain links TRBV12-3 or TRBV12-4 to TRBJ2-1, with D tentatively TRBD2 (5 bases). V was clipped by 5 bases and J by 8 bases, with 10 bases between them. The CDR3 is made up of 12 amino acids. The CDR3 sequence is CASSEGSDEQFF. CDR3 sequence (DNA): TGTGCCAGCAGTGAGGGTTCGGATGAGCAGTTCTTC.

The chain joins TRBV10-3 to TRBJ1-2; 7 positions agree with TRBD1. The J segment lost 5 bases and the V segment lost 11 bases, leaving 11 bases of the junction unmatched. Per germline, CDR1 ENHRY and CDR2 SYGVKD. CDR3 length: 13 amino acids. The DNA of the CDR3 is TGTGCCGCTAAAGGACAGGACCGTTATGGCTACACCTTC. Encoded protein: CAAKGQDRYGYTF.

The rearrangement uses TRBV5-4 and TRBJ2-7; D may be TRBD1 (5 bases). Germline V gene lookup returns CDR1 SGHNT and CDR2 YYREEE (reference sequence). The CDR3 has 13 residues. The V gene lost 4 bases and the J gene lost 4 bases, with 12 bases spanning the gap. CDR3 nucleotide sequence: TGTGCCAGCAGCGGACACGCGGCGTACGAGCAGTACTTC. It is translated as CASSGHAAYEQYF.

This chain connects TRBV5-6 to TRBJ1-6; D is possibly TRBD1 (5 bases). Germline CDR1 and CDR2: SGHDT and YYEEEE. There are 14 residues in the CDR3. With 4 bases removed from V and 10 bases from J, the gap between germline ends came to 15 bases. CDR3 loop: CASSPTGAQSPLHF. In DNA, the CDR3 is TGTGCCAGCAGCCCCACTGGGGCCCAGTCACCCCTCCACTTT.

The CDR3 DNA sequence: TGTGCCAGCAGCTTAATGGCAGGGGCATCGAACACTGAAGCTTTCTTT. Its translation: CASSLMAGASNTEAFF. The rearrangement links TRBV7-6 to TRBJ1-1; tentative D call: TRBD1 (6 bases). Deletions cut 2 bases from V and 1 base from J, with 14 bases between. The CDR3 runs to 16 residues. The germline V gene has CDR1 SGHVS and CDR2 FNYEAQ. Combining the CDR3 with reference TRBV7-6 and TRBJ1-1 gives the whole variable domain GAGVSQSPRYKVTKRGQDVALRCDPISGHVSLYWYRQALGQGPEFLTYFNYEAQQDKSGLPNDRFSAERPEGSISTLTIQRTEQRDSAMYRCASSLMAGASNTEAFFGQGTRLTVV.

The V call is TRBV19, the J call TRBJ2-4; a weak D match, TRBD1 (5 bases). The V gene lost 4 bases and the J gene lost 1 base, with 11 bases spanning the gap. Germline CDR1 and CDR2: LNHDA and SQIVND (reference sequence). The CDR3 sequence is 15 residues long. CDR3 nucleotides: TGTGCCAGTAGTAATCCAGGGTTTGCCAAAAACATTCAGTACTTC. It is translated as CASSNPGFAKNIQYF.

This rearrangement joins TRBV5-1 to TRBJ2-2, with D perhaps matching TRBD1 (5 bases). The V end lost 4 bases, the J end lost 3 bases, and 10 bases lay between the germline ends. The germline V gene encodes CDR1 SGHRS and CDR2 YFSETQ. The CDR3 loop spans 14 amino acids. The CDR3 reads CASSPDSYTGELFF. CDR3 DNA: TGCGCCAGCAGCCCCGACAGCTACACCGGGGAGCTGTTTTTT.

This sequence joins TRBV7-6 and TRBJ2-2, with 9 bases lining up with TRBD1. CDR1 and CDR2 from the germline V gene are SGHVS and FNYEAQ. The CDR3 consists of 15 residues. V shed 4 bases, J shed 3 bases, and the junction held 3 bases outside the gene matches. Here the CDR3 DNA reads TGTGCCAGCAGCTCCCGACAGGGGGACACCGGGGAGCTGTTTTTT. Translated: CASSSRQGDTGELFF. The entire variable domain, with the rest obtained from reference TRBV7-6 and TRBJ2-2, is as follows: GAGVSQSPRYKVTKRGQDVALRCDPISGHVSLYWYRQALGQGPEFLTYFNYEAQQDKSGLPNDRFSAERPEGSISTLTIQRTEQRDSAMYRCASSSRQGDTGELFFGEGSRLTVL.

This chain connects TRBV4-1 to TRBJ1-3; D possibly corresponds to TRBD1 (5 bases). Germline CDR1 is MGHRA and CDR2 is YSYEKL. This CDR3 has 17 residues. Trimming left V 0 bases short and J 0 bases short, with 12 bases between. CDR3 DNA: TGCGCCAGCAGCCAAGATCGAGACAGATCCTCTGGAAACACCATATATTTT. This translates into CASSQDRDRSSGNTIYF.

This clone was observed a single time. This chain connects TRBV6-1 to TRBJ1-6; tentative D call: TRBD1 (6 bases). The CDR3 has 14 residues. V gave up 2 bases and J gave up 11 bases, with 13 bases separating them. Germline lookup yields CDR1 MNHNS and CDR2 SASEGT. CDR3 region: CASSELTGRPPLHF. CDR3 DNA: TGTGCCAGCAGTGAACTTACAGGGCGTCCACCCCTCCACTTT.

This chain joins TRBV9 and TRBJ2-7; TRBD1 matches at 9 bases. This CDR3 has 17 residues. Germline V CDR1 and CDR2: SGDLS, YYNGEE. V lost 4 bases and J lost 1; bases outside the gene matches: 12. The DNA of the CDR3 is TGTGCCAGCAGCTCAGGGGGGGGGACAGGGTGGTCCTACGAGCAGTACTTC. It codes for CASSSGGGTGWSYEQYF. The whole variable domain, remainder taken from reference TRBV9 and TRBJ2-7, is DSGVTQTPKHLITATGQRVTLRCSPRSGDLSVYWYQQSLDQGLQFLIQYYNGEERAKGNILERFSAQQFPDLHSELNLSSLELGDSALYFCASSSGGGTGWSYEQYFGPGTRLTVT.

The rearrangement uses TRBV6-1 and TRBJ1-6; TRBD1 aligns across 9 bases. The CDR3 loop spans 15 amino acids. Germline CDR1 is MNHNS and CDR2 is SASEGT. The V gene end was trimmed by 2 bases and the J gene end by 10 bases; junction bases not matched to a gene: 6. CDR3 region: CASSETGTGPSPLHF. CDR3 bases: TGTGCCAGCAGTGAAACAGGGACAGGGCCCTCACCCCTCCACTTT.

The chain combines TRBV5-1 with TRBJ1-6; tentatively, D is TRBD1 (5 bases). The V and J ends lost 3 bases and 7 bases respectively, with 17 bases between them. This CDR3 comprises 16 residues. CDR1 is SGHRS and CDR2 is YFSETQ in the germline V gene. The CDR3 coding sequence is TGCGCCAGCAGCTCATCCCTGGGGGGGATCAATTCACCCCTCCACTTT. As protein: CASSSSLGGINSPLHF.

The V gene is TRBV2, the J gene TRBJ1-1; tentative D call: TRBD1 (5 bases). With 0 bases removed from V and 0 bases from J, the gap between germline ends came to 8 bases. Germline CDR1 and CDR2: SNHLY and FYNNEI. This CDR3 comprises 15 residues. The CDR3 DNA sequence: TGTGCCAGCAGTGAAGCAAACAGGTTGAACACTGAAGCTTTCTTT. Its protein is CASSEANRLNTEAFF.